The sequence of this T cell receptor (beta chain) was determined in a study of PD-1 blockade in mismatch repair-deficient tumors. Libraries were prepared by immunoSEQ multiplex PCR; TCRdb keeps only in-frame clonotypes and omits some of them. This table holds 50,000 or so clones, roughly 80% found once. TCR sequencing covered a few patients who responded to pembrolizumab. The CDR3 runs 14 residues. Germline V gives CDR1 ENHRY, CDR2 SYGVKD. V shed 7 bases, J shed 2 bases, and the junction held 7 bases outside the gene matches. This clone has a handful of counts. J is TRBJ2-7 and V is TRBV10-3; TRBD2 aligns across 8 bases. This receptor was identified in an adult with mismatch repair-deficient cancer. Source: peripheral blood, taken roughly 19 weeks after starting pembrolizumab. CDR3 amino acids: CAINLAGPPYEQYF. CDR3 sequence (DNA): TGTGCCATCAATTTAGCGGGACCGCCCTACGAGCAGTACTTC.